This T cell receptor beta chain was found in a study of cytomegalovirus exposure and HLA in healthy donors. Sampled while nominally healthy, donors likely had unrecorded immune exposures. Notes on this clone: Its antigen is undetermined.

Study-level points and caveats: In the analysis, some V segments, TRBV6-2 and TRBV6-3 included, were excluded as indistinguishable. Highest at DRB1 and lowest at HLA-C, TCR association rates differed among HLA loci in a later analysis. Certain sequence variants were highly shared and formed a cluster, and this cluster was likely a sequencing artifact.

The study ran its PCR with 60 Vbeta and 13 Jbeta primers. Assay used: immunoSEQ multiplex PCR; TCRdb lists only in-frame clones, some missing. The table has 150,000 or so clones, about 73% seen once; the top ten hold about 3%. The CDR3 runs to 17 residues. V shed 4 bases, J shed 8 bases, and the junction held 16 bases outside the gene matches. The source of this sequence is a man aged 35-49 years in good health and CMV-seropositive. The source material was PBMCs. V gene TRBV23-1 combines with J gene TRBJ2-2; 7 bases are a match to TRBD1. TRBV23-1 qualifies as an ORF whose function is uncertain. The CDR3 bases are TGCGCCAGCAGTCCCCACCCGGACAGGCAAAACCCAGGGGAGCTGTTTTTT. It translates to CASSPHPDRQNPGELFF.